Listed below are T cell receptor beta chains from one sample, sequenced in a study of cytomegalovirus exposure and HLA in healthy donors. Only in-frame clones appear in the TCRdb table, and some are missing; sequencing was by immunoSEQ multiplex PCR. The top ten hold about 3% of the sample, which has approximately 220,000 clones, around nine tenths seen once. Sample: PBMCs. The source is a man younger than 30 in good health and CMV-seronegative. The CDR3 runs from the conserved cysteine through the conserved F or W. The D gene is left open where the match is weak. Clone size is stated in some rows and not others, as once, few, many or a class when expanded.

d_gene,v_gene,abundance,j_gene,CDR3nt,CDR3aa
TRBD1,TRBV11-2,NA,TRBJ2-7,TGTGCCAGCAGCCTGGGACAGGGGAGGGGCGAGCAGTACTTC,CASSLGQGRGEQYF
TRBD2,TRBV10-1,NA,TRBJ2-1,TGCGCCAGCAGTCTAGCGGGGGGGTCCTACAATGAGCAGTTCTTC,CASSLAGGSYNEQFF
TRBD2,TRBV5-5,NA,TRBJ2-2,TGTGCCAGCAGCTTGGTTGTAGCGGGGGCCATTACCGGGGAGCTGTTTTTT,CASSLVVAGAITGELFF
NA,TRBV28,NA,TRBJ1-1,TGTGCCAGCAGTTATGCCAGAGGGTCGGTGAGGACTGAAGCTTTCTTT,CASSYARGSVRTEAFF
TRBD2,TRBV6-1,NA,TRBJ2-2,TGTGCCAGCAGAGCTAGCGGGGCCGGGGAGCTGTTTTTT,CASRASGAGELFF
TRBD1,TRBV5-5,few,TRBJ2-7,TGTGCCAGCAGCGCCGGGACAGGGGTGGACGAGCAGTACTTC,CASSAGTGVDEQYF
NA,TRBV4-2,NA,TRBJ2-2,TGTGCCAGCAGCCAAGAATATGCACAGACCGGGGAGCTGTTTTTT,CASSQEYAQTGELFF
NA,TRBV13,NA,TRBJ1-2,TGTGCCAGCAGCTTAGGCCTGGGCAGCTATGGCTACACCTTC,CASSLGLGSYGYTF
TRBD1,TRBV15,NA,TRBJ2-3,TGTGCCACCAGCAGAGATAGACAGGGCCAGCGTACGCAGTATTTT,CATSRDRQGQRTQYF
NA,TRBV2,NA,TRBJ2-3,TGTGCCACCAGCTCGGGACAAGTCACAGATACGCAGTATTTT,CATSSGQVTDTQYF
TRBD2,TRBV7-2,NA,TRBJ2-1,TGTGCCAGCAGCTTAAGGGTAGCGGGGGAGGATGAGCAGTTCTTC,CASSLRVAGEDEQFF
NA,TRBV2,few,TRBJ1-1,TGTGCCAGCATAGAGGAACAGGTAAACACTGAAGCTTTCTTT,CASIEEQVNTEAFF
NA,TRBV7-2,NA,TRBJ1-1,TGTGCCAGCAGCTTGGCAGGCACTGAAGCTTTCTTT,CASSLAGTEAFF
NA,TRBV29-1,once,TRBJ2-5,TGCAGCGTTTCTTTCCAAGAGACCCAGTACTTC,CSVSFQETQYF
NA,TRBV15,NA,TRBJ2-7,TGTGCCACCAGCAGAGAGTGGGGTCAGGGGTACGGACTCTCCTACGAGCAGTACTTC,CATSREWGQGYGLSYEQYF
TRBD2,TRBV6-1,NA,TRBJ2-1,TGTGCCAGCAGGGGGGGGGAGGGCCCTTACAATGAGCAGTTCTTC,CASRGGEGPYNEQFF
NA,TRBV4-1,NA,TRBJ2-7,TGCGCCAGCAGTCCAGGGGTTCTTAGAAGCTCCTACGAGCAGTACTTC,CASSPGVLRSSYEQYF
TRBD2,TRBV5-6,NA,TRBJ2-7,TGTGCCAGCAGCTTGACTAGCGGGGGAGGCTACGAGCAGTACTTC,CASSLTSGGGYEQYF
NA,TRBV7-9,NA,TRBJ2-4,TGTGCCAGCAGCTTAGCGGGGGGTCAAAACATTCAGTACTTC,CASSLAGGQNIQYF
NA,TRBV14,NA,TRBJ1-2,TGTGCCAGCAGCCCTGGCGGGGGGATCGGTGGCTACACCTTC,CASSPGGGIGGYTF
TRBD1,TRBV4-2,NA,TRBJ1-2,TGTGCCAGCAGCCAAGATCGGGCCACCCGGACAGGGGATATTATCTACACCTTC,CASSQDRATRTGDIIYTF